Listed below are T cell receptor beta chains from one sample, sequenced in a study of Ad26.COV2.S vaccination and SARS-CoV-2 variants. Using immunoSEQ multiplex PCR, the repertoire was profiled, and TCRdb retains in-frame clones only, with some absent. The table includes some 180,000 clones, roughly 89% detected once. Source: peripheral blood, taken after recovery from COVID-19. These receptors came from a human donor who had recovered from COVID-19. Each CDR3 is given with its conserved first and last residue. The D gene is left open where the match is weak. Rows may omit the clone size; those that give it use once, few, many or a size class.

once TRBJ2-2 NA TRBV9 TGTGCCAGCTCGGGGATGAACACCGGGGAGCTGTTTTTT CASSGMNTGELFF
NA TRBJ1-6 NA TRBV5-1 TGCGCCAGCAGCTTGGAAGGACAGTTAAATTCACCCCTCCACTTT CASSLEGQLNSPLHF
few TRBJ2-7 TRBD1 TRBV18 TGTGCCAGCTCACCGGTGACAGGGGGCTACGAGCAGTACTTC CASSPVTGGYEQYF
NA TRBJ2-3 NA TRBV6-4 TGTGCCAGCAGTGACGGGCTAGCCACAGATACGCAGTATTTT CASSDGLATDTQYF
NA TRBJ2-3 NA TRBV19 TGTGCCTGTGGGGTGGCAGATACGCAGTATTTT CACGVADTQYF
NA TRBJ2-1 NA TRBV5-6 TGTGCCAGCAGCGGATCGGGTAGAAATGAGCAGTTCTTC CASSGSGRNEQFF
NA TRBJ2-7 NA TRBV2 TGTGCCATGGCGGGGAGCTCCTACGAGCAGTACTTC CAMAGSSYEQYF
few TRBJ2-1 NA TRBV27 TGTGCCAGCAGTTTACAACTGAGATACAATGAGCAGTTCTTC CASSLQLRYNEQFF
NA TRBJ1-6 NA TRBV18 TGTGCCAGCTCACCCGGGGAAGGCGCGCCGCCCCTCCACTTT CASSPGEGAPPLHF
NA TRBJ1-1 NA TRBV11-2 TGTGCCAGCAGCTCGTGGGGGTATAGGAACACTGAAGCTTTCTTT CASSSWGYRNTEAFF
NA TRBJ2-7 NA TRBV7-9 TGTGCCAGCAGCTTAACAACTAGCGAGCAGTACTTC CASSLTTSEQYF
NA TRBJ1-1 NA TRBV9 TGTGCCAGCAGCGTAGAAGGGGGTACTGAAGCTTTCTTT CASSVEGGTEAFF
NA TRBJ2-3 TRBD2 TRBV9 TGTGCCAGCAGCGCTCGGACTAGCGGGAGTTGGGCAGATACGCAGTATTTT CASSARTSGSWADTQYF
NA TRBJ1-2 NA TRBV5-6 TGTGCCAGCAGCTTGATCGGGTTGAGGGACTATGGCTACACCTTC CASSLIGLRDYGYTF
once TRBJ1-5 NA TRBV19 TGTGCCAGTAGTATCGGCAATCAGCCCCAGCATTTT CASSIGNQPQHF
NA TRBJ1-5 NA TRBV27 TGTGCCAGCAGCCGGAGGTGGATGGGAAATCAGCCCCAGCATTTT CASSRRWMGNQPQHF
NA TRBJ2-1 TRBD1 TRBV29-1 TGCAGCGTTGTGGGAGACAGGGGGCGGAATGAGCAGTTCTTC CSVVGDRGRNEQFF
NA TRBJ1-5 NA TRBV7-8 TGTGCCAGCAGCTCACAAAGCAATCAGCCCCAGCATTTT CASSSQSNQPQHF
NA TRBJ2-7 TRBD2 TRBV13 TGTGCCAGCAGCTTAGTTGGACTAGCGGGAGGGGCCTACGAGCAGTACTTC CASSLVGLAGGAYEQYF
NA TRBJ2-1 NA TRBV29-1 TGCAGCGCTTCCTGGACGGGTGGGGGCAATGAGCAGTTCTTC CSASWTGGGNEQFF
NA TRBJ2-1 TRBD2 TRBV5-1 TGCGCCAGCAGCTTCGGTAGCGGGTCCTCCTACAATGAGCAGTTCTTC CASSFGSGSSYNEQFF
NA TRBJ1-4 NA TRBV19 TGTGCCAGTAGTATAGTAAGAGGGTTGGATGAAAAACTGTTTTTT CASSIVRGLDEKLFF
NA TRBJ2-1 TRBD2 TRBV7-9 TGTGCCAGCAGCCCGCAGACTAGCGGGAGTTACAATGAGCAGTTCTTC CASSPQTSGSYNEQFF
NA TRBJ2-3 TRBD2 TRBV11-1 TGTGCCAGCAGCTTAGCGAGAACTAGCGGGAGACCTACAGATACGCAGTATTTT CASSLARTSGRPTDTQYF
NA TRBJ1-1 TRBD1 TRBV5-1 TGCGCCAGCAGCTTGGGACAGGGACACACTGAAGCTTTCTTT CASSLGQGHTEAFF
NA TRBJ1-2 TRBD1 TRBV18 TGTGCCAGCTCAGACAGGGGGCCTGGCTACACCTTC CASSDRGPGYTF
NA TRBJ2-1 NA TRBV9 TGTGCCAGCAGCGTAGAATGGAGCAGGGCCAACAATGAGCAGTTCTTC CASSVEWSRANNEQFF
NA TRBJ1-2 NA TRBV28 TGTGCCAGCAGTATGGGGGAACTTAACTATGGCTACACCTTC CASSMGELNYGYTF
NA TRBJ1-2 NA TRBV6-5 TGTGCCAGCAGGCTACAGGGATCGGTGAACTATGGCTACACCTTC CASRLQGSVNYGYTF
once TRBJ2-5 NA TRBV4-1 TGCGCCAGCAGTCAAGTGGGACTCTACCTAGAGACCCAGTACTTC CASSQVGLYLETQYF
NA TRBJ2-5 TRBD2 TRBV7-9 TGTGCCAGCAGCCCGAGACTAGCGGAGCAAGAGACCCAGTACTTC CASSPRLAEQETQYF
NA TRBJ2-7 NA TRBV7-9 TGTGCCAGCAGCTTAGGCTCGGGCAGGCAATACGAGCAGTACTTC CASSLGSGRQYEQYF
NA TRBJ1-1 NA TRBV2 TGTGCCAGCCCGAAGTGGGGGGCGGACACTGAAGCTTTCTTT CASPKWGADTEAFF
NA TRBJ2-3 NA TRBV15 TGTGCCACCAGCAGGTTGGTTGGGACAGATACGCAGTATTTT CATSRLVGTDTQYF
NA TRBJ2-7 TRBD1 TRBV7-2 TGTGCCAGCAGCCCCTCCGGGACAGCCTCCTACGAGCAGTACTTC CASSPSGTASYEQYF
NA TRBJ1-2 NA TRBV6-6 TGTGCCAGCAGTTACGACCAAAGGAACTATGGCTACACCTTC CASSYDQRNYGYTF
NA TRBJ1-2 NA TRBV27 TGTGCCAGCAGTGCCGCCATGGAACTTTACGGCTACACCTTC CASSAAMELYGYTF
once TRBJ1-2 NA TRBV4-1 TGCGCCAGCAGCCAACCCAACGGGAATACTAACTATGGCTACACCTTC CASSQPNGNTNYGYTF
NA TRBJ2-7 NA TRBV7-2 TGTGCCAGCAGCTTAGGGAGATGGGCAGCCCACGAGCAGTACTTC CASSLGRWAAHEQYF
NA TRBJ1-1 NA TRBV12-3/TRBV12-4 TGTGCCAGCAGTTTGTGGGGTAACACTGAAGCTTTCTTT CASSLWGNTEAFF
once TRBJ2-2 TRBD1 TRBV9 TGTGCCAGCAGCTCGACAGGGATTGGCACCGGGGAGCTGTTTTTT CASSSTGIGTGELFF
NA TRBJ1-5 NA TRBV28 TGTGCCAGCAGTTCACTCCGGGACGGACCCAATCAGCCCCAGCATTTT CASSSLRDGPNQPQHF
NA TRBJ1-1 NA TRBV5-6 TGTGCCAGCACCGTTGGGGCAGGACTCATGAACACTGAAGCTTTCTTT CASTVGAGLMNTEAFF
NA TRBJ2-2 NA TRBV19 TGTGCCAGTAGTATCCTTGGTGGGACCGGGGAGCTGTTTTTT CASSILGGTGELFF
NA TRBJ2-5 NA TRBV18 TGTGCCAGCTCACCCATCTCAACAGCGGGGACAAAGACCCAGTACTTC CASSPISTAGTKTQYF
NA TRBJ2-5 TRBD2 TRBV7-2 TGTGCCAGCAGTACTAGCGGGAGTGGGGCGGAGACCCAGTACTTC CASSTSGSGAETQYF
NA TRBJ2-2 TRBD2 TRBV11-2 TGTGCCAGCAGCTTAGGGGTGGGGACTACGAACACCGGGGAGCTGTTTTTT CASSLGVGTTNTGELFF
NA TRBJ1-1 NA TRBV15 TGTGCCACCAGCAGCCTTACGGGGGCCGGCACTGAAGCTTTCTTT CATSSLTGAGTEAFF
few TRBJ1-5 NA TRBV19 TGTGCCAGTAGTAGACAGGAGACTAGCAATCAGCCCCAGCATTTT CASSRQETSNQPQHF
NA TRBJ2-7 TRBD1 TRBV18 TGTGCCAGCTCACCACCGCGGGGACAGGGGGGATACGAGCAGTACTTC CASSPPRGQGGYEQYF
few TRBJ2-7 TRBD2 TRBV19 TGTGCCAGTAGTATACTAGCGGGGGCCTCCTACGAGCAGTACTTC CASSILAGASYEQYF
NA TRBJ2-7 TRBD1 TRBV27 TGTGCCAGCAGCTTTTGGACAGGGCACGAGCAGTACTTC CASSFWTGHEQYF
NA TRBJ1-4 NA TRBV5-1 TGCGCCAGCAGCTTGCAAGGCTATAATGAAAAACTGTTTTTT CASSLQGYNEKLFF